This T cell receptor (beta chain) comes out of a study of blood T cell repertoires in COVID-19. Study context: Samples representing acute and convalescent COVID-19 were sourced from the United States, Italy and Spain. From T cells, B-cell-depleted T cells, or PBMCs came the material, which was cDNA or gDNA.

The Seattle patients, enrolled during active infection, were followed longitudinally. Trimming took 1 base from V and 6 from J; bases not matched to a gene: 2. The CDR3 consists of 14 residues. Germline V gene lookup returns CDR1 MGHRA and CDR2 YSYEKL. Per the original data handling: Reference gene primer amplification yielded estimated nucleated cell counts. Libraries were prepared by immunoSEQ multiplex PCR; TCRdb keeps only in-frame clonotypes and omits some of them. V, J and clone size reflect that table, while D and trimming were determined from the DNA. The sample lists around 300,000 clones; about nine tenths were seen once.

The sequenced sample consisted of peripheral blood. This sequence joins TRBV4-1 and TRBJ2-7; 11 bases line up with TRBD2. This TCR came from a woman in her 30s with COVID-19, enrolled during active disease. The CDR3 sequence is CASSQGGTSGEQYF. In DNA, the CDR3 is TGCGCCAGCAGCCAAGGAGGGACTAGCGGCGAGCAGTACTTC.